This TCR beta chain was documented in a study of OX40 agonist ivuxolimab in advanced cancers. Study-wide results and caveats: Within 6 weeks, CD4+ and CD8+ blood T cells expanded clonally at 0.1 to 3.0 mg/kg. Which antigen the expanded peripheral T cells recognized is unknown.

Some clones are missing from TCRdb's copy, which holds only in-frame ones; the method was immunoSEQ multiplex PCR. The table has 74,000 or so clones, 85% to 90% seen once. V lost 0 bases to trimming and J lost 8 bases, with 11 bases between them. The germline V gene has CDR1 LNHNV and CDR2 YYDKDF (reference sequence). The CDR3 consists of 13 residues. Concerning this clone: No antigen is known for it.

The source of this sequence is an adult with an advanced solid tumor such as melanoma, head and neck, liver or kidney cancer. V gene TRBV15 combines with J gene TRBJ2-7; possibly TRBD2 for D (6 bases). The specimen comprised CD4+ or CD8+ T cells sorted from blood, sampled in a trial of the OX40 agonist ivuxolimab. CDR3 nucleotide sequence: TGTGCCACCAGCAGAGAAAGGGAGGCTAAGCAGTACTTC. Translation gives CATSREREAKQYF.